Reported below is one T cell receptor beta chain. The antigen remains undetermined. This sample stems from a study of T cell repertoires in cytomegalovirus infection. Study-wide points: Across the ex vivo response, the dominant clonotypes were HLA-C-restricted CMV-specific TCR beta clonotypes. Pooled public TCR beta family frequency picked out CMV carriers with the relevant HLA.

TCRdb re-derived calls from the reads in MiXCR, one entry per CDR3 protein. The sample carries 150,000 to 200,000 distinct CDR3 sequences, about 28% recorded once. This TCR came from a human donor in good health (CMV status not recorded). Some clones in this sample may be carry-over from other donors' samples. Sequencing was carried out using PBMCs.

The CDR3 bases are TGTGCCGGATCCGGTGGCATTCGTTATGGCTACACCTTC. Translated, it gives CAGSGGIRYGYTF. The genes are TRBV6-2 or TRBV6-3 and TRBJ1-2; D remains ambiguous. V dropped 11 bases and J dropped 5 bases, with 18 bases sitting between them. The CDR3 is 13 amino acids. CDR1 is MNHEY and CDR2 is SVGEGT in the germline V gene.